Reported below is one T cell receptor (beta chain). The data belong to a study of cytomegalovirus exposure and HLA in healthy donors. Trimming pared 7 bases from V and 1 base from J, leaving 16 bases between. This CDR3 spans 15 amino acids. CDR1 is ENHRY, CDR2 SYGVKD, per germline. This PCR relied on a set of 60 Vbeta primers and 13 Jbeta primers. The method was immunoSEQ multiplex PCR; TCRdb's version includes in-frame clones alone and lacks a portion of them. The repertoire has about 150,000 clones, around 79% of them found once; the top ten carry approximately 1.3%. The specimen sequenced was PBMCs. The TCR originated in a man between 18 and 29 years old in good health and CMV-seronegative. V usage is TRBV10-3 and J usage is TRBJ1-1, with D perhaps TRBD1 (6 bases). CDR3 sequence (DNA): TGTGCCATCAATGATCGGACAGACTCGAACACTGAAGCTTTCTTT. Translation: CAINDRTDSNTEAFF.